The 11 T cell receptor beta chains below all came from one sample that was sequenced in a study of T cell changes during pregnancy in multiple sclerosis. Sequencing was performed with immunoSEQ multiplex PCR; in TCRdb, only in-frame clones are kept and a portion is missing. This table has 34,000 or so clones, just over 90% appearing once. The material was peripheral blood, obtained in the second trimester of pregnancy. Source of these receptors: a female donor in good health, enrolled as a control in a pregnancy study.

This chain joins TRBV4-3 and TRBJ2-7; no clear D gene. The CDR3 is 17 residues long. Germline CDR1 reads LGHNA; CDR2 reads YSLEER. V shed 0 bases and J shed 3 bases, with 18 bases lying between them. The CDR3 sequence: CASSQDPRPSGLYEQYF. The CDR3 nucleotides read TGCGCCAGCAGCCAAGATCCACGGCCGAGTGGGCTCTACGAGCAGTACTTC.

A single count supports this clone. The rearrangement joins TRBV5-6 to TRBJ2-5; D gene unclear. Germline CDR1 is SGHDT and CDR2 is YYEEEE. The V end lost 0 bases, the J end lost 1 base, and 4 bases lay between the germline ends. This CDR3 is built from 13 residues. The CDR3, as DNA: TGTGCCAGCAGCTTGGCTTTCCAAGAGACCCAGTACTTC. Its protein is CASSLAFQETQYF. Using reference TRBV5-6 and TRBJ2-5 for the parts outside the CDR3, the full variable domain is DAGVTQSPTHLIKTRGQQVTLRCSPKSGHDTVSWYQQALGQGPQFIFQYYEEEERQRGNFPDRFSGHQFPNYSSELNVNALLLGDSALYLCASSLAFQETQYFGPGTRLLVL.

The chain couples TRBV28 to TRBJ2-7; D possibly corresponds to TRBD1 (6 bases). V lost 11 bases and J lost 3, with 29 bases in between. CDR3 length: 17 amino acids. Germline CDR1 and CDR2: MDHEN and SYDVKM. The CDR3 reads CASRPGRGSVGNYEQYF. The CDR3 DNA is TGTGCCTCCCGGCCGGGCAGGGGATCGGTAGGGAACTACGAGCAGTACTTC.

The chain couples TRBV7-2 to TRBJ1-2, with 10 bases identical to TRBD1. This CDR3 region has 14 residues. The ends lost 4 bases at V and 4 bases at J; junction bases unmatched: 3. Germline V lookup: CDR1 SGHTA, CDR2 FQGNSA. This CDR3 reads CASSSTGGPYGYTF. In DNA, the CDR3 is TGTGCCAGCAGCTCGACAGGGGGCCCCTATGGCTACACCTTC.

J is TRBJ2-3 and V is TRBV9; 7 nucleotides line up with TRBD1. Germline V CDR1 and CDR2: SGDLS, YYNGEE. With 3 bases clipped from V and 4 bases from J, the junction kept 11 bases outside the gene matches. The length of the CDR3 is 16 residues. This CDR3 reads CASSDVTGSRADTQYF. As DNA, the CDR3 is TGTGCCAGCAGCGATGTGACAGGGTCTCGGGCAGATACGCAGTATTTT.

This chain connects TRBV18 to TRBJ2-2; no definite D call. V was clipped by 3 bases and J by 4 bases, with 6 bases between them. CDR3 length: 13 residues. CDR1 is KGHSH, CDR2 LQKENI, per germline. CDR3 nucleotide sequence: TGTGCCAGCTCACCTTTGGCCACCGGGGAGCTGTTTTTT. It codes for CASSPLATGELFF.

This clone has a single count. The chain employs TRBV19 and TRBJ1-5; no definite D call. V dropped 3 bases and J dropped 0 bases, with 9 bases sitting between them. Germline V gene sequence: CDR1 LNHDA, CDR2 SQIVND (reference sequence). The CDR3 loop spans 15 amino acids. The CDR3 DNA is TGTGCCAGTAGTATTATTGCAGATAGCAATCAGCCCCAGCATTTT. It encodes CASSIIADSNQPQHF.

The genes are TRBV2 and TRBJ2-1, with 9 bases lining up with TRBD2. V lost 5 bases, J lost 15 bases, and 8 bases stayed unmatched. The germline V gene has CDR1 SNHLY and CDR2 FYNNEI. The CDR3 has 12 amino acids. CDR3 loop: CASSPWREGLFF. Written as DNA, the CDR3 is TGTGCCAGCAGTCCCTGGCGGGAGGGACTGTTCTTC.

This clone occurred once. This CDR3 is CASSVLDRGSEKLFF. The DNA for the CDR3 is TGTGCCAGCAGCGTTTTGGACAGGGGGAGTGAAAAACTGTTTTTT. The chain combines TRBV9 with TRBJ1-4, with 10 bases aligning to TRBD1. Germline V gene sequence: CDR1 SGDLS, CDR2 YYNGEE. The CDR3 runs to 15 residues. Trimming at V came to 2 bases and at J to 7 bases, leaving 5 bases not matched to a gene.

Here the CDR3 reads CASRPGLAGTNEQFF. CDR3 nucleotide sequence: TGTGCCAGCAGACCGGGACTAGCGGGAACCAATGAGCAGTTCTTC. The rearrangement joins TRBV2 to TRBJ2-1; 13 nucleotides align to TRBD2. V lost 6 bases, J lost 6 bases, and 5 bases stayed unmatched. The CDR3 covers 15 residues. Germline V gene data show CDR1 as SNHLY and CDR2 as FYNNEI.

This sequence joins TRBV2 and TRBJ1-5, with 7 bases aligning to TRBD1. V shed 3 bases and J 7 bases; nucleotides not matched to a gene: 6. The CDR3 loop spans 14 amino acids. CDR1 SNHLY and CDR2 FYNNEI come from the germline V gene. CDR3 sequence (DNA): TGTGCCAGCAGTGATCGGACAGGCGGACAGCCCCAGCATTTT. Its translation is CASSDRTGGQPQHF.